One TCR beta chain is described in this entry. The data derive from a study of control samples from healthy donors and cancer patients. Here immunoSEQ multiplex PCR was the method, and the copy in TCRdb shows in-frame clones only, minus some. The table has about 79,000 clones, over 85% seen once. V was shortened by 2 bases and J by 1 base, with 20 bases between the two germline ends. There are 18 residues in the CDR3. Germline-derived CDR1 and CDR2 are LGHDT and YNNKEL (reference sequence). The clonotype originates from a woman aged 35 to 49 with lung cancer. The chain recombines TRBV3-1 (or the pseudogene TRBV3-2) with TRBJ1-2; maybe TRBD1 (5 bases). The sequenced sample was PBMCs. The CDR3 DNA reads TGTGCCAGCAGCCAATGGGTTAGTCGGGACCAGAATAACTATGGCTACACCTTC. Its protein is CASSQWVSRDQNNYGYTF.